Each of the 8 T cell receptor beta chains below was sequenced from the same sample in a study of blood T cell repertoires in COVID-19. The table came from immunoSEQ multiplex PCR; TCRdb's copy has only in-frame clones and leaves some out. Of approximately 400,000 clones in the sample, roughly four fifths are singletons; the top ten hold 5.1%. Sequencing was performed on PBMCs or T cells enriched from blood (not recorded which). These receptors all stem from a woman between 50 and 59 years old who had recovered from COVID-19.

This sequence joins TRBV6-5 and TRBJ1-1, with 10 nucleotides matching TRBD1. CDR1 is MNHEY and CDR2 is SVGAGI in the germline V gene. This CDR3 has 15 residues. V was pared by 6 bases and J by 7 bases, with 11 bases of the junction left unmatched. CDR3 sequence: CASSPGQGTFGEAFF. DNA of the CDR3: TGTGCCAGCAGCCCGGGACAGGGGACATTCGGTGAAGCTTTCTTT.

The V call is TRBV19, the J call TRBJ1-5, with 9 bases matching TRBD1. Losses at the gene ends were 5 bases for V and 6 bases for J; bases not matched to a gene: 8. This CDR3 region has 15 residues. Germline V lookup: CDR1 LNHDA, CDR2 SQIVND (reference sequence). In DNA form, the CDR3 reads TGTGCCAGTAGTCCGGGACAGGGAAGAAGTCAGCCCCAGCATTTT. It encodes CASSPGQGRSQPQHF. Complete variable domain (other parts from reference TRBV19 and TRBJ1-5): DGGITQSPKYLFRKEGQNVTLSCEQNLNHDAMYWYRQDPGQGLRLIYYSQIVNDFQKGDIAEGYSVSREKKESFPLTVTSAQKNPTAFYLCASSPGQGRSQPQHFGDGTRLSIL.

Only a few counts were recorded for this clone. The chain employs TRBV12-3 or TRBV12-4 and TRBJ1-1; D not certain. CDR3 length: 13 amino acids. V was shortened by 2 bases and J by 7 bases, with 11 bases between the two germline ends. The CDR3 DNA is TGTGCCAGCAGTTTACTGAGAAACGGTGAAGCTTTCTTT. Its protein is CASSLLRNGEAFF.

This chain joins TRBV27 and TRBJ2-7; 8 positions agree with TRBD2. Per germline, CDR1 MNHEY and CDR2 SMNVEV (reference sequence). The ends lost 4 bases at V and 1 base at J; junction bases unmatched: 6. The CDR3 sequence is 15 residues long. CDR3 in amino acids: CASSYAGTRSYEQYF. The CDR3, as DNA: TGTGCCAGCAGTTATGCCGGGACTAGATCCTACGAGCAGTACTTC.

This clone showed up just a few times. This sequence joins TRBV7-2 and TRBJ1-5; D unclear. Trimming pared 5 bases from V and 0 bases from J, leaving 8 bases between. The CDR3 consists of 14 residues. Per germline, CDR1 SGHTA and CDR2 FQGNSA. As DNA, the CDR3 is TGTGCCAGCAGCCCCTCTTATAGCAATCAGCCCCAGCATTTT. Residues: CASSPSYSNQPQHF. The variable domain in full, with the rest retrieved from reference TRBV7-2 and TRBJ1-5, is GAGVSQSPSNKVTEKGKDVELRCDPISGHTALYWYRQSLGQGLEFLIYFQGNSAPDKSGLPSDRFSAERTGGSVSTLTIQRTQQEDSAVYLCASSPSYSNQPQHFGDGTRLSIL.

This chain links TRBV27 with TRBJ2-2; a possible D gene is TRBD1 (6 bases). CDR1 and CDR2 (germline): MNHEY, SMNVEV (reference sequence). There are 17 residues in the CDR3. V shed 1 base and J shed 2 bases, with 14 bases lying between them. CDR3 bases: TGTGCCAGCAGTTTATGGGGGCAGCTTGGTAACACCGGGGAGCTGTTTTTT. It translates to CASSLWGQLGNTGELFF.

The CDR3 spells CASSYADRGHYGYTF. Written as DNA, the CDR3 is TGTGCCAGCAGTTACGCCGACAGGGGACACTATGGCTACACCTTC. J is TRBJ1-2 and V is TRBV6-5, with TRBD1 matching 8 bases. The V and J ends lost 2 bases and 3 bases, in that order; junction bases with no gene match: 5. CDR3 length: 15 residues. Germline V CDR1 and CDR2: MNHEY, SVGAGI.

The rearrangement uses TRBV9 and TRBJ1-2; 7 positions agree with TRBD1. This CDR3 has 18 amino acids. CDR1 and CDR2 from the germline V gene are SGDLS and YYNGEE. J was trimmed by 4 bases and V by 0 bases; bases with no gene match: 15. In DNA form, the CDR3 reads TGTGCCAGCAGCGTAGAGGGGGCTGGACGGACAGCGACCTATGGCTACACCTTC. Its protein is CASSVEGAGRTATYGYTF.